A single TCR beta chain is shown here with its context. In the authors' workflow: Amplification with reference gene primers provided the estimates of nucleated cell counts. Generated by immunoSEQ multiplex PCR, the TCRdb table keeps only in-frame clones and is missing some. That table gives V, J and clone size, and the DNA gave D and trimming. The sample includes around 150,000 clones, about 92% seen only once; the top ten take roughly a sixth. The data were taken from a study of blood T cell repertoires in COVID-19. The CDR3 spans 14 residues. The germline V and J ends were trimmed by 5 bases and 2 bases, with 9 bases remaining between them. Germline values: CDR1 LNHDA, CDR2 SQIVND (reference sequence).

The sample was peripheral blood. The sequence came from a man between 60 and 75 years old with active or convalescent COVID-19. The chain combines TRBV19 with TRBJ2-2; D is ambiguous. CDR3 amino acids: CASSFGSNTGELFF. The DNA for the CDR3 is TGTGCCAGTAGTTTCGGGTCCAACACCGGGGAGCTGTTTTTT.